This T cell receptor beta chain was obtained from a study of T cells in Graves' hyperthyroidism and ophthalmopathy. On the study more broadly: It was at initial diagnosis, before any treatment, that peripheral blood was collected.

This CDR3 contains 16 residues. Between the trimmed V and J ends, which lost 3 bases and 3 bases, there was a span of 20 bases. In germline, CDR1 is DFQATT, CDR2 SNEGSKA (reference sequence). This clonotype has a handful of counts. TCR beta CDR3 regions were amplified from RNA. HTBI primers were employed in a first-round RT-PCR of the TCR CDR3. TCRdb re-analysed the multiplex PCR reads in MiXCR, keeping a single row per CDR3 protein. The sample holds under 500,000 distinct CDR3 sequences; about 14% are singletons and the top ten take around 28%. Thyroid ultrasound, orbital computed tomography, clinical symptoms, and serum thyroxine and TRAb underpinned diagnoses.

The J gene is TRBJ1-1, the V gene TRBV20-1; unclear D gene. The sample taken for sequencing was blood. The receptor was isolated from a man aged 50 to 60 with Graves' ophthalmopathy. As DNA, the CDR3 is TGCAGTGCTAGTCGCGTCCTGACCCCAAGGGACACTGAAGCTTTCTTT. This encodes CSASRVLTPRDTEAFF.